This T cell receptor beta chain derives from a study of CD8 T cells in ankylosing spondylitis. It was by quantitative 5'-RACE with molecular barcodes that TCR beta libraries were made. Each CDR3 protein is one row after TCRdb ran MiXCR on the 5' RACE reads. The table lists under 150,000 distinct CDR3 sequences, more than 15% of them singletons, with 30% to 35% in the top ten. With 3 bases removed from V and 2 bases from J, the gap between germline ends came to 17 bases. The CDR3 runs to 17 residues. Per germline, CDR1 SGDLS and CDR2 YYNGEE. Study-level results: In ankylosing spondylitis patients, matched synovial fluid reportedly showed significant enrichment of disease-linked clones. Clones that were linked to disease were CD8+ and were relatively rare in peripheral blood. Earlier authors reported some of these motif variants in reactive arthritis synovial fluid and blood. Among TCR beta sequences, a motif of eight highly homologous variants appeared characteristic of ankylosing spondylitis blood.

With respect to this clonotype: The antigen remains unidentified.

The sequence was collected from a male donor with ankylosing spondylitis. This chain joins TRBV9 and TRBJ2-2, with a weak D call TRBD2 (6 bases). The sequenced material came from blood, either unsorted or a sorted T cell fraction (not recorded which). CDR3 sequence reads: CASSDPRDSVNTGELFF. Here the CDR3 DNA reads TGTGCCAGCAGCGATCCTCGGGACTCGGTAAACACCGGGGAGCTGTTTTTT.